This is a list of T cell receptor beta chains from one sample in a study of blood T cell repertoires in COVID-19. Libraries were prepared by immunoSEQ multiplex PCR; TCRdb keeps only in-frame clonotypes and omits some of them. The table lists a few hundred thousand clones, roughly nine tenths of them singletons. The specimen was peripheral blood. The receptor source for this set is a woman in her fifties or sixties with COVID-19, enrolled during active disease. Each CDR3 is given without its conserved first and last residue.

11	TRBV7-9	TRBJ1-2	ASSGLANYGYT
10	TRBV7-9	TRBJ1-1	AITAVDTEAF
13	TRBV25-1	TRBJ1-1	ASRDSGPLNTEAF
12	TRBV19	TRBJ1-5	ASGSSRSNQPQH
11	TRBV18	TRBJ1-5	ASSRSFGQPQH
12	TRBV9	TRBJ1-2	ASSVGTGIYGYT
10	TRBV28	TRBJ2-7	ASSVSTYEQY
10	TRBV7-9	TRBJ1-1	ASSLSRQGSF
14	TRBV3-1/TRBV3-2	TRBJ2-4	ASSQISEGHKNIQY
10	TRBV3-1/TRBV3-2	TRBJ1-2	ASGGVNYGYT
13	TRBV4-2	TRBJ1-1	ASSQDSAGNTEAF
13	TRBV6-5	TRBJ1-2	ASSYRGQGGYGYT
11	TRBV14	TRBJ1-2	ASSSGQLYGYT
14	TRBV30	TRBJ1-4	AWPLGQGVTNEKLF
13	TRBV28	TRBJ2-7	ASMGDISTPYEQY
11	TRBV5-1	TRBJ2-2	ASSLTNTGELF
12	TRBV10-3	TRBJ1-4	AISDSGGWEKLF
10	TRBV6-6	TRBJ2-1	ASGRVGNEQF
14	TRBV9	TRBJ1-1	ASSVGGGRGHTEAF